The clone carrying this T cell receptor beta chain was observed a few times. The data were taken from a study of identical twins. From the 5' RACE reads, TCRdb called clonotypes with MiXCR, one entry per CDR3 protein. The sample yields hundreds of thousands of distinct CDR3 sequences, over 20% seen once. The same data also contributed to another study, on T cells expressing NK-cell markers.

The sequence was collected from a woman aged 18-29 years in good health. The sample consisted of PBMCs.

The CDR3 DNA reads TGTGCCAGCAGTCGACGGGACAGGGTTTTAGAAAAACTGTTTTTT. Its translation: CASSRRDRVLEKLFF. The chain uses TRBV12-3 or TRBV12-4 and TRBJ1-4, with 9 bases matching TRBD1. CDR3 size: 15 residues. J gave up 8 bases and V 5 bases, and 9 bases lay outside the gene matches.